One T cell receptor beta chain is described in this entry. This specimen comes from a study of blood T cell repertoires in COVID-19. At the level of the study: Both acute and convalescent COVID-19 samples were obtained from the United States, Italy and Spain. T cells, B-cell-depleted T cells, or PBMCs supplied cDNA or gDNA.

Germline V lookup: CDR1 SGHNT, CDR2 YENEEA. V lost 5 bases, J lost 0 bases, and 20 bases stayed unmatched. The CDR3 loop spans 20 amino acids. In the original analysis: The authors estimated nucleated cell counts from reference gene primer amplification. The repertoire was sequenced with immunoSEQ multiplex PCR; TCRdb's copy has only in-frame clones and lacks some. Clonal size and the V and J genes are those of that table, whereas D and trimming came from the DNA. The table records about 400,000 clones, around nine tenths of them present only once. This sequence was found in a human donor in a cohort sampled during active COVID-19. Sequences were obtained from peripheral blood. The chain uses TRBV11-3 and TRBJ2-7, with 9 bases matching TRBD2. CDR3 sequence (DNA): TGTGCCAGCAGCGACAGGCACCCCGGGACTAGCAGGTACCACTCCTACGAGCAGTACTTC. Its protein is CASSDRHPGTSRYHSYEQYF.